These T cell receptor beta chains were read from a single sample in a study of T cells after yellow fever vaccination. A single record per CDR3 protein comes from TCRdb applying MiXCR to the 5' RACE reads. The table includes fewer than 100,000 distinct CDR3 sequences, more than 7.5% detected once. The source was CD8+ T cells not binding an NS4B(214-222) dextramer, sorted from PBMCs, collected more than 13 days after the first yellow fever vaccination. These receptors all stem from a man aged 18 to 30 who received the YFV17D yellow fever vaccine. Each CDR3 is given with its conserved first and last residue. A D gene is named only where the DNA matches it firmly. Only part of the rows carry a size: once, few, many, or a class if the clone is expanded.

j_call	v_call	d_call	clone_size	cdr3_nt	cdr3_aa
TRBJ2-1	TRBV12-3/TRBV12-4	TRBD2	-	TGTGCCAGCTGGCCATATGGCCTGACTAGCGGGGGTTACAATGAGCAGTTCTTC	CASWPYGLTSGGYNEQFF
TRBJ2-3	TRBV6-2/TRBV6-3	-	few	TGTGCCAGCAGTTACAGGGGCACAGATACGCAGTATTTT	CASSYRGTDTQYF
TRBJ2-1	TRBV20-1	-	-	TGCAGTGCTAGCTACAATCTTTACTACAATGAGCAGTTCTTC	CSASYNLYYNEQFF
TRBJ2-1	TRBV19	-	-	TGTGCCAGTAGTATCCGGCCTGTGGCTAATGAGCAGTTCTTC	CASSIRPVANEQFF
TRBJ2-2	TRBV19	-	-	TGTGCCAGTAGTATAGTGAGAGGGAACACCGGGGAGCTGTTTTTT	CASSIVRGNTGELFF
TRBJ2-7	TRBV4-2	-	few	TGTGCCAGCAGCCAAGGCCGGGAGCAGTACTTC	CASSQGREQYF
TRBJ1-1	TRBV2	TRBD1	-	TGTGCCAGCAGTCGTCCGGACAGGGACGGGCTTATGAACACTGAAGCTTTCTTT	CASSRPDRDGLMNTEAFF
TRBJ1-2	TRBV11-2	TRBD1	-	TGTGCCAGCACCCTCCAGACAGGGGGCAAGTATGGCTACACCTTC	CASTLQTGGKYGYTF
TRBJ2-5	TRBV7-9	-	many	TGTGCCAGCAGCTTGATTCCAGAGACCCAGTACTTC	CASSLIPETQYF
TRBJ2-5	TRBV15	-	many	TGTGCCACCAGCAGTACCCAGGGAGCAGAGACCCAGTACTTC	CATSSTQGAETQYF
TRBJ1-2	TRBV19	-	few	TGTGCCATCTCGGACAGTCTTAACTATGGCTACACCTTC	CAISDSLNYGYTF
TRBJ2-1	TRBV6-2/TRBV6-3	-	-	TGTGCCAGCAGTCCACCGCTGGGCGTAGCGGACCTTTCCTACAATGAGCAGTTCTTC	CASSPPLGVADLSYNEQFF
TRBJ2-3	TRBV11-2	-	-	TGTGCCAGCAGCCGGAAGGGGGGGGGCTGGACAGATACGCAGTATTTT	CASSRKGGGWTDTQYF
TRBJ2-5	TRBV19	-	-	TGTGCCAGTAGTACCCTCGCTGGGGACTGGGAGACCCAGTACTTC	CASSTLAGDWETQYF
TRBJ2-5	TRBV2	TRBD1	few	TGTGCCACCTGTAGGGACAGCCAAGAGACCCAGTACTTC	CATCRDSQETQYF